This TCR beta chain appears in the sequencing data of a study of T-cell memory formation after mild COVID-19. TCRdb re-called the 5' RACE reads with MiXCR, one entry per CDR3 protein. This table has about 290,000 distinct CDR3 sequences, less than 20% appearing once. The V gene's germline CDR1 is SGHRS and CDR2 YFSETQ. The CDR3 spans 12 residues. The ends were cut back, 1 base at V and 6 bases at J, with 5 bases in the middle. Sequenced sample: PBMCs or a T cell subset sorted from them (not recorded which). The rearrangement joins TRBV5-1 to TRBJ2-1; D gene unclear. This receptor was taken from a man aged 18 to 29 who had mild COVID-19 (a few samples of this study predate the infection). Cell type and time point are not known. CDR3 DNA sequence: TGCGCCAGCAGCTTGTCTAGCAATGAGCAGTTCTTC. Translation: CASSLSSNEQFF.